This T cell receptor (beta chain) comes out of a study of technical replicates of blood from four donors. The CDR3 loop spans 16 amino acids. The germline V gene has CDR1 WSHSY and CDR2 SAAADI. J lost 7 bases, V lost 2 bases, and 7 bases had no gene match. This clone was seen once. Produced via immunoSEQ multiplex PCR; TCRdb's table is partial and in-frame only. The table shows approximately 95,000 clones, with around 95% occurring only once. The chain links TRBV10-2 to TRBJ2-1; 11 bases are shared with TRBD2. This TCR was sampled from a human donor in good health. Specimen: T cells isolated from PBMCs. CDR3 region: CASSEMVAGGRNEQFF. CDR3 coding DNA: TGCGCCAGCAGTGAGATGGTAGCGGGAGGGCGAAATGAGCAGTTCTTC.